The rows below give T cell receptor beta chains drawn from one sample of a study of T cells in Graves' hyperthyroidism and ophthalmopathy. TCRdb passed the multiplex PCR reads through MiXCR, listing each CDR3 protein once. The table lists hundreds of thousands of distinct CDR3 sequences, roughly 40% of them singletons. Material: blood. These receptors were obtained from a man between 18 and 29 years old with Graves' hyperthyroidism. Both conserved end residues are part of each CDR3. A D gene is named only where the DNA matches it firmly. Clone size appears in some rows only: once, few, many, or a class for an expanded clone.

d_call: .
j_call: TRBJ1-2
v_call: TRBV11-1
clone_size: once
cdr3_nt: TGTGCCAGCAGCTCACAGGGAGGCGTGAACACTGGCTACACCTTC
cdr3_aa: CASSSQGGVNTGYTF

d_call: .
j_call: TRBJ2-6
v_call: TRBV19
clone_size: .
cdr3_nt: TGTGCCAGTAGGGGGGGAGGTAAGGGCTCTGGGGCCAACGTCCTGACTTTC
cdr3_aa: CASRGGGKGSGANVLTF

d_call: .
j_call: TRBJ1-1
v_call: TRBV11-2
clone_size: .
cdr3_nt: TGTGCCAGCAGCAGGTCCTCCCCTGAAGCTTTCTTT
cdr3_aa: CASSRSSPEAFF

d_call: .
j_call: TRBJ1-3
v_call: TRBV19
clone_size: .
cdr3_nt: TGTGCCAGTAGTATGGGCCCCTCTGGAAGCACCATATATTTT
cdr3_aa: CASSMGPSGSTIYF

d_call: .
j_call: TRBJ2-7
v_call: TRBV7-2
clone_size: .
cdr3_nt: TGTGCCAGCAGTCCTCGGGACCGAGGGGACTACGAGCAGTACTTC
cdr3_aa: CASSPRDRGDYEQYF

d_call: .
j_call: TRBJ1-2
v_call: TRBV29-1
clone_size: .
cdr3_nt: TGCAGGGCCGGACAAGTCTATGGCTACACCTTC
cdr3_aa: CRAGQVYGYTF

d_call: TRBD1
j_call: TRBJ1-6
v_call: TRBV24-1
clone_size: .
cdr3_nt: TGTGCCACCAGTGGCCACGACAGGGAGAATTCACCCCTCCACTTT
cdr3_aa: CATSGHDRENSPLHF

d_call: .
j_call: TRBJ1-1
v_call: TRBV20-1
clone_size: few
cdr3_nt: TGCAGTGCTAGAGACGACCGCTGGCTTGAGAACACTGAAGCTTTCTTT
cdr3_aa: CSARDDRWLENTEAFF

d_call: .
j_call: TRBJ1-5
v_call: TRBV27
clone_size: .
cdr3_nt: TGTGCCAGCAGTTTGGGGCGGATTAATCAGCCCCAGCATTTT
cdr3_aa: CASSLGRINQPQHF

d_call: .
j_call: TRBJ1-6
v_call: TRBV7-9
clone_size: many
cdr3_nt: TGTGCCAGCAGCCCTCAAGGGGGGGTCGACTCACCCCTCCACTTT
cdr3_aa: CASSPQGGVDSPLHF

d_call: .
j_call: TRBJ1-2
v_call: TRBV7-9
clone_size: few
cdr3_nt: TGTGCCAGCAGCTTACGTGCGGCAGGCTATGGCTACACCTTC
cdr3_aa: CASSLRAAGYGYTF

d_call: TRBD1
j_call: TRBJ1-6
v_call: TRBV10-3
clone_size: .
cdr3_nt: TGTGCCAGCAGGCAAACGGACAGGGCGGGCCAACATTCACCCCTCCACTTT
cdr3_aa: CASRQTDRAGQHSPLHF

d_call: .
j_call: TRBJ2-7
v_call: TRBV7-2
clone_size: few
cdr3_nt: TGTGCCAGCAGCTTGGGAGCGCATCAACCTACGTCCTACGAGCAGTACTTC
cdr3_aa: CASSLGAHQPTSYEQYF

d_call: .
j_call: TRBJ1-1
v_call: TRBV25-1
clone_size: .
cdr3_nt: TGTGCCAGCTTAGCGCCGAGGGGGAGTAACACTGAAGCTTTCTTT
cdr3_aa: CASLAPRGSNTEAFF

d_call: .
j_call: TRBJ2-5
v_call: TRBV9
clone_size: few
cdr3_nt: TGTGCCAGCAGCGTAGGAGGACAGCCGAGCCAAGAGACCCAGTACTTC
cdr3_aa: CASSVGGQPSQETQYF

d_call: .
j_call: TRBJ1-5
v_call: TRBV7-2
clone_size: many
cdr3_nt: TGTGCCAGCAGCCCCCAACCCAATCAGCCCCAGCATTTT
cdr3_aa: CASSPQPNQPQHF

d_call: .
j_call: TRBJ2-2
v_call: TRBV29-1
clone_size: many
cdr3_nt: TGCAGCGTTGCGGGGCCGGGCGGGGAGCTGTTTTTT
cdr3_aa: CSVAGPGGELFF

d_call: TRBD2
j_call: TRBJ2-7
v_call: TRBV2
clone_size: .
cdr3_nt: TGTGCCAGCAGTGAGTGGCGGGGGGGATCCTACGAGCAGTACTTC
cdr3_aa: CASSEWRGGSYEQYF

d_call: .
j_call: TRBJ1-1
v_call: TRBV5-1
clone_size: .
cdr3_nt: TGCGCCAGCAGCTTGGGGAGGACGGACGCTTTCTTT
cdr3_aa: CASSLGRTDAFF

d_call: .
j_call: TRBJ1-4
v_call: TRBV7-8
clone_size: .
cdr3_nt: TGTGCCAGCAGCTTAGAGTCGCGACGGCTTTCTAATGAAAAACTGTTTTTT
cdr3_aa: CASSLESRRLSNEKLFF

d_call: .
j_call: TRBJ2-7
v_call: TRBV11-1
clone_size: .
cdr3_nt: TGTGCCAGCAGCTTAGAAGTGGACATCCGCCTCGAGCAGTACTTC
cdr3_aa: CASSLEVDIRLEQYF

d_call: .
j_call: TRBJ1-6
v_call: TRBV7-9
clone_size: .
cdr3_nt: TGTGCCAGCAGCCCAGAGGGGCATAATTCACCCCTCCACTTT
cdr3_aa: CASSPEGHNSPLHF

d_call: TRBD2
j_call: TRBJ2-7
v_call: TRBV2
clone_size: .
cdr3_nt: TGTGCCAGCAGTAAGACTAGCGGGAGGCTTGCCTACGAGCAGTACTTC
cdr3_aa: CASSKTSGRLAYEQYF

d_call: .
j_call: TRBJ2-5
v_call: TRBV24-1
clone_size: many
cdr3_nt: TGTGCCACCAGTGACAGGGACGCCCGAGGGGAGACCCAGTACTTC
cdr3_aa: CATSDRDARGETQYF

d_call: TRBD1
j_call: TRBJ1-5
v_call: TRBV19
clone_size: many
cdr3_nt: TGTGCCAGTAGTACAGGGGGAAGACAGCCCCAGCATTTT
cdr3_aa: CASSTGGRQPQHF

d_call: TRBD2
j_call: TRBJ2-7
v_call: TRBV7-6
clone_size: many
cdr3_nt: TGTGCCAGCAGCCCAACTAGCGGGAGGGATTACGAGCAGTACTTC
cdr3_aa: CASSPTSGRDYEQYF

d_call: TRBD1
j_call: TRBJ1-6
v_call: TRBV12-3/TRBV12-4
clone_size: .
cdr3_nt: TGTGCCAGCAGCTTGGGACAGGGTGTTTCACCCCTCCACTTT
cdr3_aa: CASSLGQGVSPLHF

d_call: .
j_call: TRBJ2-4
v_call: TRBV12-1
clone_size: once
cdr3_nt: TGTGCCAGCAGCTTTGGACAGGGGAAAAACATTCAGTACTTC
cdr3_aa: CASSFGQGKNIQYF

d_call: TRBD1
j_call: TRBJ1-4
v_call: TRBV7-9
clone_size: many
cdr3_nt: TGTGCCAGCAGCTTATCAGGGGGAACGGAAAAACTGTTTTTT
cdr3_aa: CASSLSGGTEKLFF

d_call: TRBD1
j_call: TRBJ2-7
v_call: TRBV10-3
clone_size: .
cdr3_nt: TGTGCCATCAGTGAGCCAGGGACAGGGGACCACGAGCAGTACTTC
cdr3_aa: CAISEPGTGDHEQYF

d_call: TRBD1
j_call: TRBJ1-2
v_call: TRBV12-3/TRBV12-4
clone_size: many
cdr3_nt: TGTGCCAGCAGTTTCTTACAGGGGGATGGCTACACCTTC
cdr3_aa: CASSFLQGDGYTF

d_call: .
j_call: TRBJ2-5
v_call: TRBV29-1
clone_size: many
cdr3_nt: TGCAGCGTTGAGGTTATCTCCCAAGAGACCCAGTACTTC
cdr3_aa: CSVEVISQETQYF

d_call: TRBD2
j_call: TRBJ2-7
v_call: TRBV25-1
clone_size: .
cdr3_nt: TGTGCCAGCAGGGAAGCGGGGGGCGCGTACGAGCAGTACTTC
cdr3_aa: CASREAGGAYEQYF

d_call: .
j_call: TRBJ1-1
v_call: TRBV13
clone_size: few
cdr3_nt: TGTGCCAGCAGAGAACAGGGTTACACTGAAGCTTTCTTT
cdr3_aa: CASREQGYTEAFF

d_call: TRBD2
j_call: TRBJ2-2
v_call: TRBV29-1
clone_size: few
cdr3_nt: TGCAGCGTTGAAGATCGGGTAGCGGGAGAAATCGGGGAGCTGTTTTTT
cdr3_aa: CSVEDRVAGEIGELFF